These T cell receptor beta chains were read from a single sample in a study of Ad26.COV2.S vaccination and SARS-CoV-2 variants. Assay: immunoSEQ multiplex PCR; the TCRdb copy retains only in-frame clones and omits some. The sample lists about 480,000 clones; around nine tenths were seen once. The sample was peripheral blood, taken in a trial of Ad26.COV2.S vaccine versus placebo. All receptors derive from a person between 18 and 65 years old who received the Ad26.COV2.S COVID-19 vaccine or a placebo. The CDR3 runs from the conserved cysteine through the conserved F or W. The D gene is left open where the match is weak. The listing skips clone size in some rows; elsewhere it reads once, few, many or a size class.

v_gene	abundance	j_gene	d_gene	CDR3aa	CDR3nt
TRBV28	NA	TRBJ1-5	NA	CAAGTGPAGPQHF	TGTGCCGCGGGTACAGGTCCCGCTGGGCCCCAGCATTTT
TRBV7-9	few	TRBJ1-2	NA	CASSFGSSYGYTF	TGTGCCAGCAGCTTCGGGTCCAGCTATGGCTACACCTTC
TRBV19	NA	TRBJ2-3	NA	CASSIDAGRTDTQYF	TGTGCCAGTAGTATAGATGCCGGGCGCACAGATACGCAGTATTTT
TRBV30	NA	TRBJ1-1	NA	CAWSVPSYGNTEAFF	TGTGCCTGGAGTGTCCCCAGCTATGGGAACACTGAAGCTTTCTTT
TRBV5-5	NA	TRBJ1-4	NA	CASSLIMGEKLFF	TGTGCCAGCAGCTTGATAATGGGGGAAAAACTGTTTTTT
TRBV29-1	once	TRBJ2-4	NA	CSAGPSRGAFQYF	TGCAGCGCGGGGCCTTCCAGGGGGGCCTTTCAGTACTTC
TRBV7-9	NA	TRBJ2-1	NA	CASSLEGGWEQFF	TGTGCCAGCAGCTTAGAAGGTGGATGGGAGCAGTTCTTC
TRBV29-1	few	TRBJ2-1	NA	CSVAPAMEQFF	TGCAGCGTTGCCCCCGCCATGGAGCAGTTCTTC
TRBV30	NA	TRBJ1-1	NA	CAWGGTARNTEAFF	TGTGCCTGGGGGGGGACCGCCCGGAACACTGAAGCTTTCTTT
TRBV28	NA	TRBJ2-1	TRBD1	CAIPQGQDYNEQFF	TGTGCCATCCCCCAGGGACAGGATTACAATGAGCAGTTCTTC
TRBV5-1	once	TRBJ2-7	NA	CASSDISNYEQYF	TGCGCCAGCAGCGATATCAGCAACTACGAGCAGTACTTC